The rows below give T cell receptor beta chains drawn from one sample of a study of blood T cell repertoires in COVID-19. Assay: immunoSEQ multiplex PCR; the TCRdb copy retains only in-frame clones and omits some. The sample carries some 300,000 clones, nearly 90% recorded once. Sequencing used peripheral blood. These receptors originate from a woman aged 25 to 39 with COVID-19, enrolled during active disease. The CDR3 runs from the conserved cysteine through the conserved F or W. Each record gives: V gene, CDR3 length, clone size, J gene, D gene, CDR3 DNA, CDR3 protein. D genes are given only for firm matches. Rows may omit the clone size; those that give it use once, few, many or a size class.

TRBV19	15	few	TRBJ1-5	NA	TGTGCCAGTAGCCCTGGGGACATCCGTGGACGACCCCAGCATTTT	CASSPGDIRGRPQHF
TRBV6-5	15	NA	TRBJ1-5	NA	TGTGCCAGCAGCCCCCGAGCCGGGGGCAATCAGCCCCAGCATTTT	CASSPRAGGNQPQHF
TRBV28	11	NA	TRBJ2-2	NA	TGTGCCAGCGACGGGGGCGGGGAGCTGTTTTTT	CASDGGGELFF
TRBV6-5	13	NA	TRBJ1-2	NA	TGTGCCAGCAGAAACCAGGGGATTGGGGGCTACACCTTC	CASRNQGIGGYTF
TRBV6-1	15	NA	TRBJ2-3	TRBD2	TGTGCCAGCGGTGATAAGCGGGGGGCCACAGATACGCAGTATTTT	CASGDKRGATDTQYF
TRBV7-9	15	NA	TRBJ1-2	NA	TGTGCCAGCAGCTTGACTCCTTCGGGGGACTATGGCTACACCTTC	CASSLTPSGDYGYTF
TRBV5-1	18	once	TRBJ1-1	TRBD1	TGCGCCAGCAGCTTGAAGTGGTTGTCGGGACAGGCCCCAATTGAAGCTTTCTTT	CASSLKWLSGQAPIEAFF
TRBV7-8	13	NA	TRBJ2-5	TRBD2	TGTGCCAGCAGCGGGGGGGGTTGGGAGACCCAGTACTTC	CASSGGGWETQYF
TRBV2	14	NA	TRBJ2-3	TRBD1	TGTGCCAGCAGGGACAGGGGCCGCGCGGAAGGGCAGTATTTT	CASRDRGRAEGQYF
TRBV19	18	NA	TRBJ1-2	NA	TGTGCCAGTAGTATAGATCTCGTGCCGGGCAGGGGAAGCTATGGCTACACCTTC	CASSIDLVPGRGSYGYTF
TRBV28	17	NA	TRBJ1-6	TRBD1	TGTGCCAGCAACTTCGGACAGGGAAGCTCCTATAATTCACCCCTCCACTTT	CASNFGQGSSYNSPLHF
TRBV10-1	12	NA	TRBJ1-1	NA	TGCGCCAGCTCGGACTTGGACACTGAAGCTTTCTTT	CASSDLDTEAFF
TRBV9	15	NA	TRBJ2-4	NA	TGTGCCAGCAGCGTAGATGACGGGGGAACGAACATTCAGTACTTC	CASSVDDGGTNIQYF
TRBV2	13	NA	TRBJ2-3	TRBD1	TGTGCCAGCTTGTTCGAACAGGGGCATACGCAGTATTTT	CASLFEQGHTQYF
TRBV7-8	15	few	TRBJ1-6	NA	TGTGCCAGCAGCTCCAAGGGGGACTATAATTCACCCCTCCACTTT	CASSSKGDYNSPLHF
TRBV15	14	NA	TRBJ1-1	TRBD1	TGTGCCACCAGCAGGGACAGGGTGAACACTGAAGCTTTCTTT	CATSRDRVNTEAFF
TRBV4-2	14	NA	TRBJ1-4	NA	TGTGCCAGCAGCCAAGCAGGGGCGAAGGAAAAACTGTTTTTT	CASSQAGAKEKLFF
TRBV13	14	few	TRBJ2-5	NA	TGTGCCAGCAGCTCGTGGGGAGGAGAGGAGACCCAGTACTTC	CASSSWGGEETQYF
TRBV4-2	16	NA	TRBJ2-2	NA	TGTGCCAGCAGCCAAGTATCCAGGAACATCGCCGGGGAGCTGTTTTTT	CASSQVSRNIAGELFF
TRBV19	19	NA	TRBJ1-3	TRBD1	TGTGCCAGTAGTATATTCGGACCGGGACAGGGGGCAAGTGGAAACACCATATATTTT	CASSIFGPGQGASGNTIYF
TRBV18	15	NA	TRBJ2-2	NA	TGTGCCAGCTCAGTACTGGGGCTGCGGACCGGGGAGCTGTTTTTT	CASSVLGLRTGELFF
TRBV3-1/TRBV3-2	14	once	TRBJ1-3	TRBD1	TGTGCCAGCTGCAGGGGGACCCCTGGAAACACCATATATTTT	CASCRGTPGNTIYF
TRBV6-2/TRBV6-3	16	NA	TRBJ2-7	NA	TGTGCCAGCAGTACGATCCCTGGGGCCGTTACCTACGAGCAGTACTTC	CASSTIPGAVTYEQYF
TRBV4-3	16	NA	TRBJ1-6	NA	TGCGCCAGCAGCCAAGATCAGAGACTGATCAATTCACCCCTCCACTTT	CASSQDQRLINSPLHF
TRBV5-4	14	NA	TRBJ1-3	NA	TGTGCCAGCAGCATGGACTTCTCTGGAAACACCATATATTTT	CASSMDFSGNTIYF
TRBV9	12	NA	TRBJ1-2	NA	TGTGCCAGCAGCGCCCCGAGGGGGGGCTACACCTTC	CASSAPRGGYTF
TRBV4-1	15	NA	TRBJ1-5	TRBD1	TGCGCCAGCAGCCCTACAGGGGGTAGCAATCAGCCCCAGCATTTT	CASSPTGGSNQPQHF
TRBV2	14	NA	TRBJ1-5	NA	TGTGCCAGCAGCTCCCGACAGGAGAGTCAGCCCCAGCATTTT	CASSSRQESQPQHF
TRBV5-4	15	NA	TRBJ2-5	TRBD1	TGTGCCAGCAGCTTGGCCGGACAGGTCCAAGAGACCCAGTACTTC	CASSLAGQVQETQYF
TRBV24-1	16	NA	TRBJ2-1	NA	TGTGCCATTCCCTTCGTACGGGGAGACTCCTACAATGAGCAGTTCTTC	CAIPFVRGDSYNEQFF
TRBV2	14	NA	TRBJ2-2	TRBD1	TGTGCCAGCACCAGGAACAGGGGGGCCGGGGAGCTGTTTTTT	CASTRNRGAGELFF
TRBV6-2/TRBV6-3	16	once	TRBJ2-3	NA	TGTGCCAGCAGTCAGACTCGAGAGATTCCCACAGATACGCAGTATTTT	CASSQTREIPTDTQYF
TRBV12-3/TRBV12-4	12	NA	TRBJ2-5	TRBD1	TGTGCCAGCAGCTTTACAGGGGATACCCAGTACTTC	CASSFTGDTQYF
TRBV11-2	13	NA	TRBJ1-1	TRBD1	TGTGCCAGCAGCAGGGACAGGAACACTGAAGCTTTCTTT	CASSRDRNTEAFF
TRBV19	14	NA	TRBJ2-7	NA	TGTGCCACTAAACGGACATTAAACGCCTACGAGCAGTACTTC	CATKRTLNAYEQYF
TRBV19	14	NA	TRBJ1-6	TRBD1	TGTGCCAGCAGGGCCGGGACAGCTAATTCACCCCTCCACTTT	CASRAGTANSPLHF
TRBV2	14	NA	TRBJ1-5	NA	TGTGCCAGCAGTAAGACAGGCCCTCGGCCGCCCCAGCATTTT	CASSKTGPRPPQHF
TRBV4-1	16	NA	TRBJ1-2	NA	TGCGCCAGCAGCCAAGAAGGGCAGGGAGGGAGCTATGGCTACACCTTC	CASSQEGQGGSYGYTF
TRBV5-1	16	once	TRBJ1-6	TRBD1	TGCGCCAGCAGCCGCACCCCGGGACAGGGCTCTTCACCCCTCCACTTT	CASSRTPGQGSSPLHF
TRBV27	15	NA	TRBJ2-5	NA	NA	CASSTSWGVQETQYF
TRBV5-1	15	NA	TRBJ1-1	NA	TGCGCCAGCAGCGTCCGGTATGGGAGAGACACTGAAGCTTTCTTT	CASSVRYGRDTEAFF
TRBV7-2	14	NA	TRBJ2-7	NA	TGTGCCAGCAGCCTATCCCCCGGGATCTACGAGCAGTACTTC	CASSLSPGIYEQYF
TRBV5-1	14	NA	TRBJ1-1	NA	TGCGCCAGCAGCGAGGAGGGGATAAACACTGAAGCTTTCTTT	CASSEEGINTEAFF
TRBV3-1/TRBV3-2	13	NA	TRBJ1-1	TRBD1	TGTGCCAGCAGCCCGGACGACAGGGGACGAGCTTTCTTT	CASSPDDRGRAFF
TRBV30	14	NA	TRBJ2-6	NA	TGTGCCTGGAGCTCAGGGCGAGTGGCCAACGTCCTGACTTTC	CAWSSGRVANVLTF
TRBV7-2	14	NA	TRBJ1-2	TRBD1	TGTGCCAGCAGCTTTCTGACAGGGGGAGATGGCTACACCTTC	CASSFLTGGDGYTF
TRBV9	13	NA	TRBJ1-5	NA	TGTGCCAGCAGCGTGGCGGGAGAACAGCCCCAGCATTTT	CASSVAGEQPQHF
TRBV2	11	NA	TRBJ2-1	NA	TGTGCCAGCGGCAGGTACAATGAGCAGTTCTTC	CASGRYNEQFF
TRBV3-1/TRBV3-2	12	NA	TRBJ1-2	TRBD1	TGTGCCAGCAGCCAGGACAGGGGTGGCTACACCTTC	CASSQDRGGYTF
TRBV6-2/TRBV6-3	12	NA	TRBJ1-1	TRBD1	TGTGCCAGCAGTCGGACAGGGGTTGAAGCTTTCTTT	CASSRTGVEAFF
TRBV28	11	NA	TRBJ1-1	NA	TGTGCCAGCTCCTCGGGACAAGAAGCTTTCTTT	CASSSGQEAFF
TRBV5-5	14	NA	TRBJ1-1	NA	TGTGCCAGCAGCTTGGCCCCAGAGAACACTGAAGCTTTCTTT	CASSLAPENTEAFF
TRBV29-1	16	NA	TRBJ2-1	NA	TGCAGCGTTGAAGATCCTGTACAGGGAGAATTGGATGAGCAGTTCTTC	CSVEDPVQGELDEQFF
TRBV5-1	15	NA	TRBJ2-1	TRBD1	TGCGCCAGCAAACCGGACAGGGGTCACCTTAATGAGCAGTTCTTC	CASKPDRGHLNEQFF
TRBV11-3	13	once	TRBJ1-2	TRBD1	TGTGCCAGCAGCTCAAACAGGGGGGGTGGCTACACCTTC	CASSSNRGGGYTF
TRBV7-2	15	NA	TRBJ1-2	NA	TGTGCCAGCAGCCCAAAAACAGGGCTGGACTATGGCTACACCTTC	CASSPKTGLDYGYTF
TRBV10-3	16	NA	TRBJ2-3	TRBD2	TGTGCCATCAGTGGAGGCAGCGGGGGGGCCGCAGATACGCAGTATTTT	CAISGGSGGAADTQYF